This T cell receptor beta chain derives from a study of T-cell reconstitution after alpha-beta-depleted transplantation in children. Study-wide results and limits: Surviving recipient T cells and thymic progenitors accounted for the high day-60 TCRbeta diversity observed in some patients.

Note on this clonotype: Its antigen is not known.

The CDR3 sequence is 14 residues long. V was pared by 4 bases and J by 2 bases, with 11 bases between. Germline V CDR1 and CDR2: ENHRY, SYGVKD. A TCRbeta library incorporating unique molecular identifiers was prepared. Using its own MiXCR run on the PCR reads, TCRdb lists one record per CDR3 protein. The top ten hold 5.5% to 6.5% of the sample, which has over 100,000 distinct CDR3 sequences, about 6% seen once. This receptor was obtained from a female patient aged 2-10 years who had a stem cell transplant for Fanconi anemia, so the T cells may come from the graft donor. Here the sequenced sample was PBMCs, mostly from graft donor cells, taken 60 days after TCRalphabeta/CD19-depleted stem cell transplant. The gene calls are TRBV10-3 and TRBJ2-5, with unresolved D. Here the CDR3 DNA reads TGTGCCATCAGTGCCCTTATGATGCAAGAGACCCAGTACTTC. This gives the protein CAISALMMQETQYF.